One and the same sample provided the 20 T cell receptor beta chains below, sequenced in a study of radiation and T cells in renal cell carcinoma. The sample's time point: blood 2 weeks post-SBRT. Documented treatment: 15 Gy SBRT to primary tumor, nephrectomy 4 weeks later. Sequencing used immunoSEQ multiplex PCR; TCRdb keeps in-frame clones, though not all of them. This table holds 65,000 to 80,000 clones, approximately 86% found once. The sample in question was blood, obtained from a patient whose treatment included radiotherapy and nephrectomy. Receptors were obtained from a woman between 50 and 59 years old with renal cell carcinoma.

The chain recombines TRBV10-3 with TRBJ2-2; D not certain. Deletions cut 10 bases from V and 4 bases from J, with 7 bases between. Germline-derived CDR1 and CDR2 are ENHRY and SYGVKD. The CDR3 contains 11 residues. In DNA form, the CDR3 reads TGTGCCACCCGTGGCACCGGGGAGCTGTTTTTT. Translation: CATRGTGELFF.

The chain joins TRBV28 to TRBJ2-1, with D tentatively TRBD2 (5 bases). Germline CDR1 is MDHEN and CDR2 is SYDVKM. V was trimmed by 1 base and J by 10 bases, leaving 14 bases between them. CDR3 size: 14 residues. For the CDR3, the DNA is TGTGCCAGCAGTTTATTTTTAGGACCTAGCGAGCAGTTCTTC. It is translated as CASSLFLGPSEQFF.

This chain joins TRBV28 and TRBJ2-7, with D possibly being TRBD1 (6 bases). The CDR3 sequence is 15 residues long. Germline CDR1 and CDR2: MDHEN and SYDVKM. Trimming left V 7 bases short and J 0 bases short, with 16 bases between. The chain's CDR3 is CASTLGAVSSYEQYF. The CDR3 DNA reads TGTGCCAGCACCTTGGGGGCCGTCAGCTCCTACGAGCAGTACTTC.

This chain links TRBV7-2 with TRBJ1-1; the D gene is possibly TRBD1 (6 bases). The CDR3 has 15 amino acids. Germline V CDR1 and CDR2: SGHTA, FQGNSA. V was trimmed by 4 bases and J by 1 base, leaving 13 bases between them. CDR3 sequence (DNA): TGTGCCAGCAGCTACGACCGGACAGCGAACACTGAAGCTTTCTTT. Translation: CASSYDRTANTEAFF.

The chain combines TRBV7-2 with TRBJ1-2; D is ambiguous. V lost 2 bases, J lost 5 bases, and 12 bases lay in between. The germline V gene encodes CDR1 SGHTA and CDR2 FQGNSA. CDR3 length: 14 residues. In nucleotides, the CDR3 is TGTGCCAGCAGCTTAAACAGAGGGAGATATGGCTACACCTTC. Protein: CASSLNRGRYGYTF.

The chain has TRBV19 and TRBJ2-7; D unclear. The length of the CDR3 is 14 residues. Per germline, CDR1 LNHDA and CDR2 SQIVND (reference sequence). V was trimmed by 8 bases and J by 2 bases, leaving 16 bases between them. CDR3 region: CASSPGRQTYEQYF. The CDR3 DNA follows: TGTGCCAGTTCCCCCGGCAGGCAAACCTACGAGCAGTACTTC.

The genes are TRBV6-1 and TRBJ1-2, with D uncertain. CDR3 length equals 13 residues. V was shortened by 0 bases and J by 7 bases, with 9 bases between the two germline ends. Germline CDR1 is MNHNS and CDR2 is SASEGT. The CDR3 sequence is CASSEAQRAGYTF. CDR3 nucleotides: TGTGCCAGCAGTGAAGCGCAGAGGGCTGGCTACACCTTC.

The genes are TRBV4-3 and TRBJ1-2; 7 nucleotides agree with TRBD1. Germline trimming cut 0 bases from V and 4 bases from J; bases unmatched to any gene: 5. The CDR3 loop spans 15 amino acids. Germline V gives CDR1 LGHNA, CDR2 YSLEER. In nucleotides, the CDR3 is TGCGCCAGCAGCCAAGAACAGGGGAGGTTCTATGGCTACACCTTC. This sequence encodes CASSQEQGRFYGYTF.

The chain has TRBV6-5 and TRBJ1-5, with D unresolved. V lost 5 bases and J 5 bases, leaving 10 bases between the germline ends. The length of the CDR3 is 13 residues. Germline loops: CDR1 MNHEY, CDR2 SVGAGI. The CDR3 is CASSAAPDQPQHF. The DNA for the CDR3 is TGTGCCAGCAGTGCTGCCCCGGATCAGCCCCAGCATTTT.

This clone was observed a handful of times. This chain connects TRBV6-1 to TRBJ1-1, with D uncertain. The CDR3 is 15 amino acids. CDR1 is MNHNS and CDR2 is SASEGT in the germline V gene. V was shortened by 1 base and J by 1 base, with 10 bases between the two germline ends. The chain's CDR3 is CASSEEGPGNTEAFF. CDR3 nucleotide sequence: TGTGCCAGCAGTGAAGAGGGTCCAGGGAACACTGAAGCTTTCTTT.

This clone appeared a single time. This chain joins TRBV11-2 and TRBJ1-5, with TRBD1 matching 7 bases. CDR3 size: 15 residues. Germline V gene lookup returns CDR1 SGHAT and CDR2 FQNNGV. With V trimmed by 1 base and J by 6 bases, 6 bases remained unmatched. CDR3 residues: CASSLVGGWGQPQHF. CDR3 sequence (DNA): TGTGCCAGCAGCTTAGTAGGGGGCTGGGGTCAGCCCCAGCATTTT.

The CDR3 reads CASRQGGPPRETQYF. CDR3 sequence (DNA): TGCGCCAGCCGACAGGGCGGCCCACCCAGGGAGACCCAGTACTTC. J is TRBJ2-5 and V is TRBV10-2; 7 bases map to TRBD1. J gave up 5 bases and V 8 bases, and 14 bases lay outside the gene matches. The CDR3 runs 15 residues. Germline CDR1 WSHSY, CDR2 SAAADI.

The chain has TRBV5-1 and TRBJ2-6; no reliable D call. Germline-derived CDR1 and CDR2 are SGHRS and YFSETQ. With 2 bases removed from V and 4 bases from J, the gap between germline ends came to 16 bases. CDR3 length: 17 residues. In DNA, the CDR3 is TGCGCCAGCAGCTTAGCAGTTTCCTCTGGCGGGGCCAACGTCCTGACTTTC. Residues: CASSLAVSSGGANVLTF.

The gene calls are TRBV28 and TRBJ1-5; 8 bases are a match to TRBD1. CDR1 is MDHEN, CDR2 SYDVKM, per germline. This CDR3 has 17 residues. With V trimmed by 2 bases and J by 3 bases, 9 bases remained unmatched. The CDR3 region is CASSLMRQGAFNQPQHF. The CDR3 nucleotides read TGTGCCAGCAGTTTAATGAGGCAGGGGGCATTCAATCAGCCCCAGCATTTT.

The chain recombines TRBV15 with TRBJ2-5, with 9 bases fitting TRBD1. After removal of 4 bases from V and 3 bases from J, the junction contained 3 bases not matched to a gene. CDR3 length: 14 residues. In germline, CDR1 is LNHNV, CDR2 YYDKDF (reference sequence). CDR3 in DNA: TGTGCCACCAGCACCCGGACAGGGGAAGAGACCCAGTACTTC. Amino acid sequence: CATSTRTGEETQYF. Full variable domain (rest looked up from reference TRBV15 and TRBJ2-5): DAMVIQNPRYQVTQFGKPVTLSCSQTLNHNVMYWYQQKSSQAPKLLFHYYDKDFNNEADTPDNFQSRRPNTSFCFLDIRSPGLGDTAMYLCATSTRTGEETQYFGPGTRLLVL.

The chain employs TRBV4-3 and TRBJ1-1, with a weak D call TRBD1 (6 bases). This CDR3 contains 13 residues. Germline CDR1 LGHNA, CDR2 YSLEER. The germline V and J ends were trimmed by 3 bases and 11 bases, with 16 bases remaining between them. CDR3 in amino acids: CASSQGQGRDAFF. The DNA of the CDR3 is TGCGCCAGCAGCCAGGGACAAGGTCGAGACGCTTTCTTT.

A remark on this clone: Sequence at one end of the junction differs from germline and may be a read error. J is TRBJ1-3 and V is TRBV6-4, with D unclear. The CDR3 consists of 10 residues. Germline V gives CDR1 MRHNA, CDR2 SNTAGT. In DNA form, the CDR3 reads TGTGCCACAACTGGGAACACCATATATTTT. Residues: CATTGNTIYF.

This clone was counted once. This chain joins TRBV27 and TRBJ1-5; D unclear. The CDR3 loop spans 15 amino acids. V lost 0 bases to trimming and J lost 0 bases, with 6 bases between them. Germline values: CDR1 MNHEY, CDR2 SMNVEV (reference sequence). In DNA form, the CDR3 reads TGTGCCAGCAGTTTATCTACAGATAGCAATCAGCCCCAGCATTTT. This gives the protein CASSLSTDSNQPQHF.

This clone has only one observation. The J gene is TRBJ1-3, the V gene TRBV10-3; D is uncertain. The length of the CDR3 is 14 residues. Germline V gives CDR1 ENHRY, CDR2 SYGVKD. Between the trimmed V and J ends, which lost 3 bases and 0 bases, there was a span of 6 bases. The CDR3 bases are TGTGCCATCAGTGATAGCTACTCTGGAAACACCATATATTTT. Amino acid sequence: CAISDSYSGNTIYF.

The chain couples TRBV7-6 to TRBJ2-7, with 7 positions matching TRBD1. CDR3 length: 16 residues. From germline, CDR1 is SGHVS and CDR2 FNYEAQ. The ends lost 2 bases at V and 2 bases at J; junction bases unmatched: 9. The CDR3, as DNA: TGTGCCAGCAGCTTACCCTACCGACAGGGCCCCTACGAGCAGTACTTC. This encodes CASSLPYRQGPYEQYF.